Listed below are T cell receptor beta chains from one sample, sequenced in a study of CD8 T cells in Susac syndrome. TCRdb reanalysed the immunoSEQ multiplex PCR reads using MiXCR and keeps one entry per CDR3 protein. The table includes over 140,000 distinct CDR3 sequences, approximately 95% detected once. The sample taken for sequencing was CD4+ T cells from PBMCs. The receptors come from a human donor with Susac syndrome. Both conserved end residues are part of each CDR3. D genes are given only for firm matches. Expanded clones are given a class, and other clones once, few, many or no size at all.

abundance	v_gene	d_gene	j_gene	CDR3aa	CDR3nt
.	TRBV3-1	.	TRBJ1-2	CASSPGTFRGYTF	TGTGCCAGCAGCCCCGGGACCTTCAGGGGCTACACCTTC
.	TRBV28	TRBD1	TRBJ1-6	CASSLPTGARGSPLHF	TGTGCCAGCAGTTTACCGACAGGGGCCCGGGGGTCACCCCTCCACTTT
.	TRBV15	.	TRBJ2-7	CATSRDSWVEQYF	TGTGCCACCAGCAGAGATTCTTGGGTCGAGCAGTACTTC
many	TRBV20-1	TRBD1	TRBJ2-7	CSARGQGGHEQYF	TGCAGTGCCCGAGGACAGGGCGGGCACGAGCAGTACTTC
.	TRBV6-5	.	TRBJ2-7	CASSSRSYEQYF	TGTGCCAGCAGTTCCCGGTCCTACGAGCAGTACTTC
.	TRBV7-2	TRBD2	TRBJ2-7	CASSSPRRTSGGASGEQYF	TGTGCCAGCAGCTCCCCTCGTCGCACTAGCGGGGGGGCATCCGGCGAGCAGTACTTC
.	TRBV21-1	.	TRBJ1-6	CATSQGQISSRGLIPLHF	TGTGCCACCTCCCAGGGACAGATCTCCTCTCGCGGACTGATACCCCTCCACTTT
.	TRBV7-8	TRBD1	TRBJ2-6	CASSLVVRTGSSGANVLTF	TGTGCCAGCAGCTTAGTGGTCCGGACAGGTAGCTCTGGGGCCAACGTCCTGACTTTC
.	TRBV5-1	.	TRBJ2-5	CASSFGSSGTGETQYF	TGCGCCAGCAGCTTTGGATCGAGCGGCACTGGTGAGACCCAGTACTTC
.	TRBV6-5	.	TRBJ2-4	CASSFTEGAKNIQYF	TGTGCCAGCAGTTTTACAGAGGGGGCCAAAAACATTCAGTACTTC
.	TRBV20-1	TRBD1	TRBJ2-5	CSAPTGGKETQYF	TGCAGTGCGCCGACAGGGGGCAAAGAGACCCAGTACTTC
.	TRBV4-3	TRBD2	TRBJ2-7	CASSQVSLGAGTVHEQYF	TGCGCCAGCAGCCAAGTAAGCCTTGGAGCGGGAACGGTCCACGAGCAGTACTTC
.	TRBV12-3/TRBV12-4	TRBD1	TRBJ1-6	CASSPQGNSPLHF	TGTGCCAGCAGCCCACAGGGGAATTCACCCCTCCACTTT
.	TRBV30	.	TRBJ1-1	CACRGNTEAFF	TGTGCCTGCAGGGGAAACACTGAAGCTTTCTTT
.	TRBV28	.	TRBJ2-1	CASRRMGIEFF	TGTGCCAGCAGGCGAATGGGTATTGAGTTCTTC